The 29 T cell receptor beta chains reported below all come from one sample, sequenced in a study of CXCR3-negative and CXCR3-positive naive CD8 T cells. Study-level points and caveats: Naive cells that were CXCR3-positive had more hydrophobic TRB CDR3s (compared with CXCR3-negative naive cells).

Which antigens these TCRs recognize remains unknown. The libraries of TRB cDNA were prepared using 5' RACE with UMI labels. TCRdb re-analyzed the 5' RACE reads; it lists each CDR3 protein once, without DNA. Recorded for this sample: about 110,000 distinct CDR3 sequences. The specimen was naive CXCR3+ CD8+ T cells from blood. Subset described: CD45RO-CCR7+CD27+CD95- naive CD8+ T cells expressing CXCR3 (TNR3+). These receptors all stem from a human donor in good health. Some clones in this sample may be carry-over from other donors' samples.

The chain is built from TRBV13 and TRBJ2-5; the TCRdb D gene call, TRBD2, has no DNA to confirm it. This CDR3 is 14 amino acids long. Germline V gives CDR1 PRHDT, CDR2 FYEKMQ (reference sequence). The CDR3 region is CASSSLADQETQYF.

CDR3 in amino acids: CASSLESGAAAQNEQFF. The V gene is TRBV7-3, the J gene TRBJ2-1; TCRdb selects TRBD1, and the lack of DNA leaves this call unchecked. CDR3 size: 17 residues. Germline V lookup: CDR1 SGHTA, CDR2 FQGTGA.

The J gene is TRBJ2-1, the V gene TRBV14; TCRdb returns TRBD2, unconfirmable since there is no DNA. The germline V gene encodes CDR1 SGHDN and CDR2 FVKESK. This CDR3 spans 15 amino acids. CDR3: CASSQGSGVFREQFF.

This rearrangement joins TRBV15 to TRBJ1-2. The CDR3 consists of 18 residues. Germline values: CDR1 LNHNV, CDR2 YYDKDF (reference sequence). CDR3 in amino acids: CATSTDLDRTDINYGYTF.

The genes are TRBV7-3 and TRBJ2-7; the TCRdb D gene call, TRBD1, has no DNA to confirm it. CDR1 and CDR2 from the germline V gene are SGHTA and FQGTGA. The CDR3 sequence is 13 residues long. CDR3 protein: CASSQAGGDEQYF.

The genes are TRBV6-2 or TRBV6-3 and TRBJ2-7; no DNA is available, so the TRBD1 call from TCRdb remains unchecked. CDR1 is MNHEY and CDR2 is SVGEGT in the germline V gene. The CDR3 runs to 15 residues. Here the CDR3 reads CAGSPDGGYSYEQYF.

V usage is TRBV27 and J usage is TRBJ2-7; TCRdb selects TRBD2, and the lack of DNA leaves this call unchecked. The CDR3 contains 13 residues. CDR1 and CDR2 (germline): MNHEY, SMNVEV (reference sequence). CDR3: CASSPRASYEQYF.

CDR3 sequence: CASSQITHTWNTGEPFF. The chain joins TRBV23-1 to TRBJ2-2. TRBV23-1 is noted as an ORF with a role that remains uncertain. The CDR3 extends over 17 amino acids.

The V and J genes are TRBV2 and TRBJ2-3; TCRdb gives TRBD2 as the D gene, but with no DNA this cannot be confirmed. This CDR3 is 15 amino acids long. Germline assignment: CDR1 SNHLY and CDR2 FYNNEI. CDR3 loop: CASSYLAGYTDTQYF. Combining the CDR3 with reference TRBV2 and TRBJ2-3 gives the whole variable domain EPEVTQTPSHQVTQMGQEVILRCVPISNHLYFYWYRQILGQKVEFLVSFYNNEISEKSEIFDDQFSVERPDGSNFTLKIRSTKLEDSAMYFCASSYLAGYTDTQYFGPGTRLTVL.

V gene TRBV4-1 combines with J gene TRBJ1-2; TCRdb picks TRBD1, but there is no DNA to check that call. In germline, CDR1 is MGHRA, CDR2 YSYEKL. The CDR3 runs to 14 residues. The CDR3: CASSHGQGDYGYTF.

This rearrangement joins TRBV10-3 to TRBJ2-2. The CDR3 has 13 amino acids. Per the germline V gene, CDR1 is ENHRY and CDR2 is SYGVKD. CDR3 amino acids: CAIMDGNTGELFF.

The chain has TRBV29-1 and TRBJ2-1; no DNA is available, so the TRBD2 call from TCRdb remains unchecked. CDR1 and CDR2 from the germline V gene are SQVTM and ANQGSEA. The CDR3 totals 13 residues. The CDR3 protein is CSGRLAGGGEQFF.

The CDR3 protein is CASSQVWSVSGSRKKLFF. The rearrangement joins TRBV4-1 to TRBJ1-4; lacking DNA, the TRBD1 call made by TCRdb goes unchecked. There are 18 residues in the CDR3. The germline V gene has CDR1 MGHRA and CDR2 YSYEKL.

The gene calls are TRBV7-9 and TRBJ2-5. This CDR3 is built from 16 residues. Germline lookup yields CDR1 SEHNR and CDR2 FQNEAQ (reference sequence). CDR3 loop: CASSLVGQSYQETQYF. Full variable domain (missing parts from reference TRBV7-9 and TRBJ2-5): DTGVSQNPRHKITKRGQNVTFRCDPISEHNRLYWYRQTLGQGPEFLTYFQNEAQLEKSRLLSDRFSAERPKGSFSTLEIQRTEQGDSAMYLCASSLVGQSYQETQYFGPGTRLLVL.

J is TRBJ2-7 and V is TRBV9. This CDR3 comprises 12 residues. Germline values: CDR1 SGDLS, CDR2 YYNGEE. This CDR3 is CASSSSSYEQYF.

This sequence joins TRBV29-1 and TRBJ1-1; TCRdb's D gene call, TRBD1, goes unchecked for lack of DNA. This CDR3 is built from 16 residues. CDR1 SQVTM and CDR2 ANQGSEA come from the germline V gene. Here the CDR3 reads CSVHPLEGEMNTEAFF.

The chain combines TRBV6-5 with TRBJ2-7; checking the TCRdb D call of TRBD1 is not possible without DNA. From germline, CDR1 is MNHEY and CDR2 SVGAGI. This CDR3 has 15 residues. The CDR3 is CASSYSYTGWLEQYF.

The chain combines TRBV29-1 with TRBJ2-3; TCRdb reports TRBD1, a call that lacks DNA to check it against. The CDR3 extends over 13 amino acids. Germline CDR1 reads SQVTM; CDR2 reads ANQGSEA. CDR3: CSVTGHGTDTQYF.

The V and J genes are TRBV29-1 and TRBJ2-7; TCRdb's assignment of TRBD2 cannot be checked, as there is no DNA. CDR3 size: 12 residues. Germline V gene sequence: CDR1 SQVTM, CDR2 ANQGSEA. The CDR3 sequence: CSVFSGRDEQYF.

The V gene is TRBV11-2, the J gene TRBJ1-6; TCRdb's D call, TRBD1, is unchecked because there is no DNA. This CDR3 has 13 residues. Germline V gene sequence: CDR1 SGHAT, CDR2 FQNNGV. CDR3 residues: CASSLDTGDPLHF.

V gene TRBV27 combines with J gene TRBJ2-7. Germline V gene data show CDR1 as MNHEY and CDR2 as SMNVEV (reference sequence). This CDR3 spans 12 amino acids. This chain's CDR3 is CASSPIKGEQYF.

This rearrangement joins TRBV29-1 to TRBJ2-3. CDR1 and CDR2 from the germline V gene are SQVTM and ANQGSEA. The length of the CDR3 is 13 residues. The CDR3 is CSEASARTDTQYF.

This chain joins TRBV12-3 or TRBV12-4 and TRBJ2-3; there is no DNA to check the TCRdb D call of TRBD1. The CDR3 is 14 residues long. CDR3 region: CASSILDQGDTQYF.

The chain recombines TRBV11-2 with TRBJ2-7; the D call from TCRdb, TRBD2, cannot be confirmed without DNA. Per the germline V gene, CDR1 is SGHAT and CDR2 is FQNNGV. The CDR3 loop spans 18 amino acids. The CDR3 is CASSEDQGLLISAYEQYF.

The V gene is TRBV29-1, the J gene TRBJ1-3; TCRdb's assignment of TRBD1 cannot be checked, as there is no DNA. Germline V lookup: CDR1 SQVTM, CDR2 ANQGSEA. The CDR3 extends over 12 amino acids. The CDR3 sequence: CSSWDSGNTIYF.

The V call is TRBV12-3 or TRBV12-4, the J call TRBJ2-7. The CDR3 spans 13 residues. The CDR3 sequence: CASSLDGYYEQYF.

This sequence joins TRBV9 and TRBJ2-7. The CDR3 has 14 residues. Germline CDR1 is SGDLS and CDR2 is YYNGEE. CDR3 protein: CASSVAGSTYEQYF.

V gene TRBV25-1 combines with J gene TRBJ1-2. The CDR3 is 11 residues long. Germline CDR1 MGHDK, CDR2 SYGVNS. The CDR3 here is CASSLGIGYTF.

The J gene is TRBJ2-3, the V gene TRBV9; TCRdb proposes TRBD1, but this gene call is untestable without DNA. Germline loops: CDR1 SGDLS, CDR2 YYNGEE. The CDR3 sequence is 15 residues long. The CDR3 region is CASSVTGQGLDTQYF.